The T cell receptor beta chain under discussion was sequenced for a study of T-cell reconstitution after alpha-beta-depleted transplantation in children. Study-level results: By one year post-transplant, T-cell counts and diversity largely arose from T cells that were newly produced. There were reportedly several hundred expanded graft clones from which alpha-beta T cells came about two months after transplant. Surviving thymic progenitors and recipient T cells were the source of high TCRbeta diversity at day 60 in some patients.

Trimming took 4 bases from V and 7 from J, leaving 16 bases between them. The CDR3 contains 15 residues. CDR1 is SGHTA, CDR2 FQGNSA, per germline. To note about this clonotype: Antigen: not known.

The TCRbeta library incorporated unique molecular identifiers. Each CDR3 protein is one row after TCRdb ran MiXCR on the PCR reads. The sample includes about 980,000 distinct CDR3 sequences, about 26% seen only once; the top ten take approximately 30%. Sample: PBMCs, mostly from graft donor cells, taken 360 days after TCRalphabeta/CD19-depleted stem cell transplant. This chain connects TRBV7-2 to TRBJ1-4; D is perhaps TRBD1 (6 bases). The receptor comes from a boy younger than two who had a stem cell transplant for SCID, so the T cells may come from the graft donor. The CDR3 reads CASSSIGGWGEKLFF. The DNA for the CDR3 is TGTGCCAGCAGCTCGATAGGGGGGTGGGGTGAAAAACTGTTTTTT.